These 17 T cell receptor beta chains share one sample of origin, sequenced in a study of blood T cells in healthy people across ages (dated by TCRdb to the mid-2010s). Library preparation was by 5' RACE. Data came from an Illumina HiSeq 2500. A second PCR of about 6 to 11 cycles was performed with a sample-barcoded 5' primer and a J-beta primer mix. TCRdb reworked the public reads: Q25 trimming with fastp, MiXCR clone assembly, productive beta chains retained. For every CDR3 protein sequence, its rows merge into one entry that carries the most common genes and DNA. This sample comprises under 700,000 distinct CDR3 sequences, more than 20% of them detected only once. Together, the top ten hold around 10% of the sample. These data also formed part of another study, on T cells of mothers and their children.

The sample was blood. Source of these receptors: a boy aged 10-17 years in good health.

This clonotype was counted a few times. The chain couples TRBV27 to TRBJ1-2; D gene unclear. Germline CDR1 MNHEY, CDR2 SMNVEV (reference sequence). The CDR3 runs to 15 residues. V lost 3 bases and J 0 bases, leaving 11 bases between the germline ends. The chain's CDR3 is CASSFNRLANYGYTF. In DNA, the CDR3 is TGTGCCAGCAGTTTTAATCGACTAGCTAACTATGGCTACACCTTC.

This clonotype was found a few times. The chain recombines TRBV20-1 with TRBJ2-5; D possibly corresponds to TRBD1 (7 bases). The V end was cut by 4 bases, the J end by 1 base, with 16 bases between. Looked up from germline, CDR1 is DFQATT and CDR2 is SNEGSKA (reference sequence). CDR3 length: 15 amino acids. The CDR3, as DNA: TGCAGTGCTAACCAGGAGGGGGCTGTCCAAGAGACCCAGTACTTC. Its protein is CSANQEGAVQETQYF.

Remarks on this clonotype: At one end the junction does not follow the germline gene, possibly because of a read error. The rearrangement joins TRBV5-1 to TRBJ2-3; D uncertain. The germline V gene encodes CDR1 SGHRS and CDR2 YFSETQ. The CDR3 has 15 residues. CDR3 amino acids: CARSLLRKDGDTQYF. CDR3 coding DNA: TGCGCCCGCAGCTTGCTCCGCAAGGACGGGGATACGCAGTATTTT.

The V and J genes are TRBV14 and TRBJ1-2; possible D gene TRBD1, 5 bases. The CDR3 totals 16 residues. V dropped 0 bases and J dropped 7 bases, with 18 bases sitting between them. Germline V CDR1 and CDR2: SGHDN, FVKESK. The CDR3 nucleotides are TGTGCCAGCAGCCAAGACCGGGACCCCGGATTCTCTGGCTACACCTTC. Amino acid sequence: CASSQDRDPGFSGYTF.

The chain links TRBV10-3 to TRBJ1-6; maybe TRBD1 (5 bases). The germline V and J ends were trimmed by 6 bases and 9 bases, with 18 bases remaining between them. Germline V gene data show CDR1 as ENHRY and CDR2 as SYGVKD. The CDR3 runs to 15 residues. The CDR3 is CAIRAGFVKRSPLHF. The DNA for the CDR3 is TGTGCCATCAGAGCAGGGTTTGTGAAACGTTCACCCCTCCACTTT.

As to this clonotype: One junction end disagrees with the germline gene, perhaps due to a read error. The chain carries TRBV20-1 and TRBJ2-5; 13 bases match TRBD2. This CDR3 spans 14 amino acids. Germline V gives CDR1 DFQATT, CDR2 SNEGSKA (reference sequence). For the CDR3, the DNA is TGCAGTGCTAGAGGGGGGGGGACTAGCGGGACCGAGTACTTC. It translates to CSARGGGTSGTEYF.

The chain uses TRBV4-1 and TRBJ1-4; no reliable D call. Trimming cost V 4 bases and J 4 bases, with 7 bases left between them. Germline CDR1 and CDR2: MGHRA and YSYEKL. The CDR3 covers 13 residues. CDR3 sequence: CASSLGNNEKLFF. CDR3 DNA: TGCGCCAGCAGCCTTGGCAATAATGAAAAACTGTTTTTT.

This clonotype has just a few counts. The rearrangement joins TRBV9 to TRBJ2-2, with 10 bases lining up with TRBD1. This CDR3 has 15 amino acids. After removal of 2 bases from V and 5 bases from J, the junction contained 3 bases not matched to a gene. Germline CDR1 is SGDLS and CDR2 is YYNGEE. The CDR3 region has the DNA TGTGCCAGCAGCGTTAGGACAGGGGGGACCGGGGAGCTGTTTTTT. Its protein is CASSVRTGGTGELFF.

The gene calls are TRBV3-1 and TRBJ2-7, with 12 bases aligning to TRBD2. CDR3 length: 14 amino acids. The germline V gene has CDR1 LGHDT and CDR2 YNNKEL (reference sequence). V lost 1 base and J lost 7; bases outside the gene matches: 2. The CDR3 coding sequence is TGTGCCAGCAGCCAAGCTGGACTAGCGGGAGAGCAGTACTTC. Its translation: CASSQAGLAGEQYF.

V is TRBV2 and J is TRBJ2-5; D uncertain. Trimming left V 11 bases short and J 5 bases short, with 12 bases between. The CDR3 sequence is 11 residues long. CDR1 is SNHLY, CDR2 FYNNEI, per germline. The CDR3 here is CAGMVAETQYF. The CDR3 nucleotides are TGTGCCGGTATGGTGGCTGAGACCCAGTACTTC.

The chain combines TRBV15 with TRBJ2-2, with 12 bases identical to TRBD2. With V trimmed by 6 bases and J by 6 bases, 8 bases remained unmatched. CDR1 and CDR2 from the germline V gene are LNHNV and YYDKDF (reference sequence). CDR3 length: 16 amino acids. The CDR3: CATRTSGGPLAGELFF. For the CDR3, the DNA is TGTGCCACCAGGACTAGCGGGGGCCCCCTAGCCGGGGAGCTGTTTTTT.

This clonotype was detected ten times or more. V is TRBV6-4 and J is TRBJ2-1; the match to TRBD1 covers 8 bases. Germline CDR1 and CDR2: MRHNA and SNTAGT. The CDR3 runs 15 residues. V gave up 4 bases and J gave up 2 bases; unmatched junction bases: 4. Here the CDR3 DNA reads TGTGCCAGCAGTGGCTCAGGGGGCACCTACAATGAGCAGTTCTTC. Residues: CASSGSGGTYNEQFF.

The sample holds a few counts of this clonotype. V and J are TRBV7-2 and TRBJ2-5; the match to TRBD2 covers 14 bases. V gave up 0 bases and J gave up 4 bases; unmatched junction bases: 4. There are 17 residues in the CDR3. Germline V gene data show CDR1 as SGHTA and CDR2 as FQGNSA. The CDR3 sequence: CASSLARLAGGLETQYF. Written as DNA, the CDR3 is TGTGCCAGCAGCTTAGCGAGACTAGCGGGGGGGCTAGAGACCCAGTACTTC. Full variable domain (rest looked up from reference TRBV7-2 and TRBJ2-5): GAGVSQSPSNKVTEKGKDVELRCDPISGHTALYWYRQSLGQGLEFLIYFQGNSAPDKSGLPSDRFSAERTGGSVSTLTIQRTQQEDSAVYLCASSLARLAGGLETQYFGPGTRLLVL.

In its sample, this clonotype was seen a few times. This rearrangement joins TRBV11-2 to TRBJ1-4; tentatively, D is TRBD1 (6 bases). The CDR3 runs 14 residues. V was shortened by 6 bases and J by 5 bases, with 13 bases between the two germline ends. Germline CDR1 is SGHAT and CDR2 is FQNNGV. The CDR3 reads CASSLGGRNEKLFF. The DNA of the CDR3 is TGTGCCAGCAGTTTGGGGGGCAGGAATGAAAAACTGTTTTTT. The variable domain in full, with the rest retrieved from reference TRBV11-2 and TRBJ1-4, is EAGVAQSPRYKIIEKRQSVAFWCNPISGHATLYWYQQILGQGPKLLIQFQNNGVVDDSQLPKDRFSAERLKGVDSTLKIQPAKLEDSAVYLCASSLGGRNEKLFFGSGTQLSVL.

The sample holds a few counts of this clonotype. This sequence joins TRBV5-1 and TRBJ2-6, with D unresolved. The V gene lost 1 base and the J gene lost 1 base, with 15 bases spanning the gap. Germline assignment: CDR1 SGHRS and CDR2 YFSETQ. This CDR3 spans 18 amino acids. CDR3 in DNA: TGCGCCAGCAGCTTGTTCTCAGACTTATATTCTGGGGCCAACGTCCTGACTTTC. Amino acid sequence: CASSLFSDLYSGANVLTF.

This clonotype was counted a few times. The chain employs TRBV27 and TRBJ1-2; D not certain. Germline V gene sequence: CDR1 MNHEY, CDR2 SMNVEV (reference sequence). The germline V and J ends were trimmed by 8 bases and 4 bases, with 11 bases remaining between them. There are 12 residues in the CDR3. This CDR3 is CASGRPGYGYTF. The CDR3 nucleotides are TGTGCCAGCGGCCGTCCGGGCTATGGCTACACCTTC.

This clonotype was observed a few times. The chain links TRBV4-3 to TRBJ2-3; D is uncertain. Germline CDR1 and CDR2: LGHNA and YSLEER. V shed 1 base and J shed 6 bases, with 8 bases lying between them. The CDR3 is 13 amino acids. The CDR3 sequence: CASSQGRGDTQYF. The CDR3 region has the DNA TGCGCCAGCAGCCAAGGGCGTGGGGATACGCAGTATTTT.